Here is one T cell receptor beta chain with its context. Its matching antigen is unknown. Germline values: CDR1 DFQATT, CDR2 SNEGSKA (reference sequence). The J segment lost 4 bases and the V segment lost 2 bases, leaving 8 bases of the junction unmatched. This CDR3 region has 15 residues. The data originate from a study of CD8+CD57+ T cells in acquired aplastic anemia. About the study: The study obtained an average of about 3.2 ug of DNA from sorted CD4+ and CD8+ cells. Notes on the study in general: Both patients and controls carried the same twenty-nine CD8+ CDR3 sequences.

Sequencing was done on patients that had shown CD8+CD57+ cell expansion by flow cytometry. Severe acquired aplastic anemia was present in all patients. Genomic DNA templated the TCR beta VDJ and CDR3 profiling. TCRdb re-called the reads through MiXCR, storing one row per CDR3 protein. The table shows over 150,000 distinct CDR3 sequences, with over 55% occurring only once. V and J are TRBV20-1 and TRBJ2-7; 10 nucleotides agree with TRBD2. The receptor comes from a human donor with aplastic anemia. The sequenced material came from sorted CD4+, CD8+, or CD8+CD57+ T cells (not recorded which) from PBMCs. The CDR3 DNA reads as TGCAGTGCTAGAAGTAGCGGGGGGCATTTGTACGAGCAGTACTTC. Translating gives CSARSSGGHLYEQYF.